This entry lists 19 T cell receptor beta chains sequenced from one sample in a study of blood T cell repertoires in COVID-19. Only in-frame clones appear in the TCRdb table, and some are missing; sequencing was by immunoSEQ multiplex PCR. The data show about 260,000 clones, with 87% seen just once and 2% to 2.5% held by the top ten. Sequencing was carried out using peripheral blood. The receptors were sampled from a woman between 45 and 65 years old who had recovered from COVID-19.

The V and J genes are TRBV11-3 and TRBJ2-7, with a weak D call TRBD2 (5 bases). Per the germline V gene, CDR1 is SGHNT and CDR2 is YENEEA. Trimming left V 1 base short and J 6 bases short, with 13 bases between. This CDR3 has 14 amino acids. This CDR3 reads CASSLGLEGSEQYF. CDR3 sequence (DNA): TGTGCCAGCAGCTTAGGGCTTGAGGGATCCGAGCAGTACTTC. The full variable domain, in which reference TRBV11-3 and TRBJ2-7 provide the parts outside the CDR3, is EAGVVQSPRYKIIEKKQPVAFWCNPISGHNTLYWYLQNLGQGPELLIRYENEEAVDDSQLPKDRFSAERLKGVDSTLKIQPAELGDSAVYLCASSLGLEGSEQYFGPGTRLTVT.

This CDR3 reads CASSLWTSGSTRTYEQYF. CDR3 DNA sequence: TGTGCCAGCAGCCTTTGGACTAGCGGGAGTACCCGAACCTACGAGCAGTACTTC. The gene calls are TRBV11-3 and TRBJ2-7; TRBD2 matches 13 bases. There are 18 residues in the CDR3. The ends lost 5 bases at V and 2 bases at J; junction bases unmatched: 12. The germline V gene encodes CDR1 SGHNT and CDR2 YENEEA.

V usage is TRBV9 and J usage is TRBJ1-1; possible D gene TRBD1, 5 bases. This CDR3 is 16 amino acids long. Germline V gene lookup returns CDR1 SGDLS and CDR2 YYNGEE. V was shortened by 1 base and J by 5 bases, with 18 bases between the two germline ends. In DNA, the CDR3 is TGTGCCAGCAGCGTAATCTCTGGAGGACGGGGGACTGAAGCTTTCTTT. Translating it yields CASSVISGGRGTEAFF.

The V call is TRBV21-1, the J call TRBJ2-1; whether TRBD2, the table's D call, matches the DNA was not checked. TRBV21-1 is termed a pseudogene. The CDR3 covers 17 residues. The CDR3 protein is CASSKAPLAGANNEQFF. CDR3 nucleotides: TGTGCCAGCAGCAAAGCGCCCCTAGCGGGAGCCAACAATGAGCAGTTCTTC.

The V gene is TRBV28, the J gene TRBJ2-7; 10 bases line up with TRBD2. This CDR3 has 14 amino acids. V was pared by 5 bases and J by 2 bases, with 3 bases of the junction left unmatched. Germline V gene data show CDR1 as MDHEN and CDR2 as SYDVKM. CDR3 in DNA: TGTGCCAGCAGTCCTAGCGGGAGAACCTACGAGCAGTACTTC. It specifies CASSPSGRTYEQYF.

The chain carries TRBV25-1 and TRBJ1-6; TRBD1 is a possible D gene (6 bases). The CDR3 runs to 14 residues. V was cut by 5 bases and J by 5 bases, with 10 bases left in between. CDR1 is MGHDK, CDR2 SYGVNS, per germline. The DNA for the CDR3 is TGTGCCAGCAGTACCGACAGGAATAATTCACCCCTCCACTTT. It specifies CASSTDRNNSPLHF.

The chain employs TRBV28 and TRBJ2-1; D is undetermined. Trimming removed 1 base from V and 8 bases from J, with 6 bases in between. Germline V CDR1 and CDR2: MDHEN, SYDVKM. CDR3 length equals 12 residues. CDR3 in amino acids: CASSLYSHEQFF. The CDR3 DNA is TGTGCCAGCAGTTTATATAGCCATGAGCAGTTCTTC.

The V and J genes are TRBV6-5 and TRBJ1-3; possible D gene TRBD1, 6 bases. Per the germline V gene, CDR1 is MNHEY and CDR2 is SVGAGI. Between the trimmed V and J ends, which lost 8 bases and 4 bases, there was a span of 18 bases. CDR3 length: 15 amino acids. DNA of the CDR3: TGTGCCAGCTCCCCCGCGGCAGGGGCCGGAAACACCATATATTTT. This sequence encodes CASSPAAGAGNTIYF.

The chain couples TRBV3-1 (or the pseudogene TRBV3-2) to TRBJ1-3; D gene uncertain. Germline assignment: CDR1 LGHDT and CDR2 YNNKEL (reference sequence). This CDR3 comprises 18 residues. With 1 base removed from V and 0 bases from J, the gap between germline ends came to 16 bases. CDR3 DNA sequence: TGTGCCAGCAGCCAAGCAAGTCCAGACATTCCCTCTGGAAACACCATATATTTT. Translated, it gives CASSQASPDIPSGNTIYF.

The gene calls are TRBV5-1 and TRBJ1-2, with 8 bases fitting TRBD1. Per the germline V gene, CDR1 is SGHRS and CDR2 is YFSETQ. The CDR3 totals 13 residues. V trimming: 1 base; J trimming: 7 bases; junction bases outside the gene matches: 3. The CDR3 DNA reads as TGCGCCAGCAGCTTGTCCGACAGGGGTGGCTACACCTTC. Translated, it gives CASSLSDRGGYTF.

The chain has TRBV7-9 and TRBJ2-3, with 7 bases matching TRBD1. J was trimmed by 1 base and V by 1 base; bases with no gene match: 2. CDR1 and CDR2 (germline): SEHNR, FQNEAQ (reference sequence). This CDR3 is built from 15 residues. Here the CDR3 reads CASSLVGTGTDTQYF. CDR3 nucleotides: TGTGCCAGCAGCTTAGTAGGGACAGGCACAGATACGCAGTATTTT.

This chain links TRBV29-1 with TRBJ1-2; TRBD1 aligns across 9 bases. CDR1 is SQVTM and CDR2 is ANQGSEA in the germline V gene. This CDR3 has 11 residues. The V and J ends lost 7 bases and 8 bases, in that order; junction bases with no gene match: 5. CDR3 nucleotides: TGCAGCGCTTGGACAGGGGCCGGCTACACCTTC. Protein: CSAWTGAGYTF.

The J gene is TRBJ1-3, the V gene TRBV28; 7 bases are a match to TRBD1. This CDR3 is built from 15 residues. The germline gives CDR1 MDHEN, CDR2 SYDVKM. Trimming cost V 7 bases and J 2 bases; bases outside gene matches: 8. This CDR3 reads CASTLRTGAGNTIYF. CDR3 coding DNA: TGTGCCAGCACCCTAAGGACAGGAGCTGGAAACACCATATATTTT.

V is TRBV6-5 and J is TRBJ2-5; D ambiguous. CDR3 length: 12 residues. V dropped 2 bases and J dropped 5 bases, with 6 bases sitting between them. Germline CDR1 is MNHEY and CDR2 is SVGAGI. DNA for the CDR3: TGTGCCAGCAGTTACCCCCCGGAGACCCAGTACTTC. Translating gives CASSYPPETQYF.

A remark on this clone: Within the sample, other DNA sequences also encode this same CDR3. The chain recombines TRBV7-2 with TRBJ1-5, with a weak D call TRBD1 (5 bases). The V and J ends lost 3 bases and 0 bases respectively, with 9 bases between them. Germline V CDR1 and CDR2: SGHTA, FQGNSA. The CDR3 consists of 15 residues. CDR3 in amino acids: CASSFTGYSNQPQHF. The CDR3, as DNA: TGTGCCAGCAGCTTTACAGGCTATAGCAATCAGCCCCAGCATTTT.

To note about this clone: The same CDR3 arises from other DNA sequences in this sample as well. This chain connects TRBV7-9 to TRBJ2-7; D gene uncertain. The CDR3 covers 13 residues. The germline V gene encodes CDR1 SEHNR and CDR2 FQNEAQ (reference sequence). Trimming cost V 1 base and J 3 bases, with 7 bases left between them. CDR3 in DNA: TGTGCCAGCAGCTTAGTGGGCGACTACGAGCAGTACTTC. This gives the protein CASSLVGDYEQYF.

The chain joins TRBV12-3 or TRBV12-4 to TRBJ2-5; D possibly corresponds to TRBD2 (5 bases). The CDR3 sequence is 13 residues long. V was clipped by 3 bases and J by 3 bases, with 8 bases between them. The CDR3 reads CASSLWGEETQYF. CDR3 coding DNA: TGTGCCAGCAGTTTGTGGGGAGAAGAGACCCAGTACTTC.

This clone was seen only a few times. The CDR3 bases are TGTGCCAGCAGTCCGTTAGACGTCAGGGGCGAGCAGTACTTC. Its protein is CASSPLDVRGEQYF. The chain is built from TRBV14 and TRBJ2-7, with a weak D call TRBD1 (6 bases). V dropped 6 bases and J dropped 6 bases, with 18 bases sitting between them. CDR1 SGHDN and CDR2 FVKESK come from the germline V gene. This CDR3 is 14 amino acids long.

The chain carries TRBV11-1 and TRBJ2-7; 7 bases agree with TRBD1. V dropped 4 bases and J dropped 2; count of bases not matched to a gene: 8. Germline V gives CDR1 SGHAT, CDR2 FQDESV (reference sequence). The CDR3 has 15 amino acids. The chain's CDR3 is CASSYPGQATYEQYF. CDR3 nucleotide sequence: TGTGCCAGCAGCTACCCCGGACAGGCAACCTACGAGCAGTACTTC.